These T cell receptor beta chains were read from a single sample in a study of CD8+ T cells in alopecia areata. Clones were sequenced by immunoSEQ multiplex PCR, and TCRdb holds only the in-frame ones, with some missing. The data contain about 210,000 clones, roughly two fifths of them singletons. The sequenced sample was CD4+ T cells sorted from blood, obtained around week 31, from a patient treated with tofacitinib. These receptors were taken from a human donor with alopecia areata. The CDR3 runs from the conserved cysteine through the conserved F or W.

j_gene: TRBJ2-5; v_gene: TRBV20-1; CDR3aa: CSARVRETQYF
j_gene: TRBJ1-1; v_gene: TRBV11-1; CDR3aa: CASSIQGAEAFF
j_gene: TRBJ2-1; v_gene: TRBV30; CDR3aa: CAWTPGGNEQFF
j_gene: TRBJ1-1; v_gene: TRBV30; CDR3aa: CTWSVLGVRDTEAFF
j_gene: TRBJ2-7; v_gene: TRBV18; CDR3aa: CASQQGSSYEQYF
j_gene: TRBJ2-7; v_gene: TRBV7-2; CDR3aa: CASSLMQGQPRF
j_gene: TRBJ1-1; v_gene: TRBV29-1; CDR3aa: CSVPKAEAFF
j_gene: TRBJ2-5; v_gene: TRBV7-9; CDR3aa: CASSHGTVQETQYF
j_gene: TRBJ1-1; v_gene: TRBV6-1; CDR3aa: CASSPPSTEAFF
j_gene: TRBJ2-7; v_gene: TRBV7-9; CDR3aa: CASSRRDRATGALISEQYF
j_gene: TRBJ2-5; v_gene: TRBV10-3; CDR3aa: CAISEGDRGETQYF
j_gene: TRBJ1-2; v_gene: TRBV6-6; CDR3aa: CASSSYREGYTF
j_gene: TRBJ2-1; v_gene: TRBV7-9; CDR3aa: CASSPGTSPYNEQFF
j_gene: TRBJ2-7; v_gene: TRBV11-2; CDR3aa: CASGLYEQYF
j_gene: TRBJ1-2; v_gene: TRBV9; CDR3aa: CASSLRDPPGGYGYTF
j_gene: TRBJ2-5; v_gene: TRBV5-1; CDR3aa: CASSFPDQETQYF
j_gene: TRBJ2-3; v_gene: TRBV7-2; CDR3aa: CASSRLFLSTDTQYF
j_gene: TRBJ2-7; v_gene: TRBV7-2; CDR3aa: CASSNGFSYEQYF
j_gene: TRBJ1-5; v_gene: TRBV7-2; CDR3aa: CASSGGTGRNQPQHF
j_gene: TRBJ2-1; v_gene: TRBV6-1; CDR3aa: CASQPGQGYNEQFF
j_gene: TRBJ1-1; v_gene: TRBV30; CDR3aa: CAWIRQGNTEAFF
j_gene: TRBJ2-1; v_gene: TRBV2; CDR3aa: CASSEEQGAYNEQFF
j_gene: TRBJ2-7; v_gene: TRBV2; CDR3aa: CASAGAASSYEQYF
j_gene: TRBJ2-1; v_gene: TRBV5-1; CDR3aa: CASSLEPKEAGGENEQFF
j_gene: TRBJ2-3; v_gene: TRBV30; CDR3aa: CAWTVGAGGSTDTQYF
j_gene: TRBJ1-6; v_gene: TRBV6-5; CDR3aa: CASSWGQGRRDSPLHF
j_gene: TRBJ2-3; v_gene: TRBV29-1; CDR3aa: CSGDRGLARADTQYF
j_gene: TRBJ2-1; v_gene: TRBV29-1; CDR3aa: CSVGIAGGYNEQFF